Listed below are T cell receptor beta chains from one sample, sequenced in a study of T cell changes during pregnancy in multiple sclerosis. Here immunoSEQ multiplex PCR was the method, and the copy in TCRdb shows in-frame clones only, minus some. The repertoire holds about 41,000 clones, with 85% to 95% as singletons. The sample here was CD8+ T cells from peripheral blood mononuclear cells, taken in the third trimester of pregnancy. These receptors all stem from a female donor with multiple sclerosis, enrolled in a pregnancy study. CDR3s include the opening cysteine and the closing phenylalanine or tryptophan. The D gene is left open where the match is weak. Clone size, where shown, is once, few, many, or a class for clones that have expanded.

>.|.|14|TRBV2|TRBJ1-5
TGTGCCAGCAGTGAGGAGAATAGCAATCAGCCCCAGCATTTT
CASSEENSNQPQHF
>.|TRBD2|17|TRBV27|TRBJ2-2
TGTGCCAGCAGTCCACCAACTAGGGAGGGGAACACCGGGGAGCTGTTTTTT
CASSPPTREGNTGELFF
>.|.|16|TRBV5-4|TRBJ2-1
TGTGCCAGCAGCTTGGGTTGGTTGGAGAGTGACAATGAGCAGTTCTTC
CASSLGWLESDNEQFF
>.|TRBD2|16|TRBV27|TRBJ2-1
TGTGCCAGCAGTCCCGGACTAGCGGGGGTATCAGATGAGCAGTTCTTC
CASSPGLAGVSDEQFF
>once|TRBD2|16|TRBV30|TRBJ2-3
TGTGCCTGGAGTGGGGGACTAGCGGGAGTAGGGGATACGCAGTATTTT
CAWSGGLAGVGDTQYF
>.|TRBD2|16|TRBV27|TRBJ2-5
TGTGCCAGCAGTTTATCGGCGGGGGAGCGTCTGGAGACCCAGTACTTC
CASSLSAGERLETQYF
>.|.|17|TRBV7-9|TRBJ2-3
TGTGCCAGCAGCCACAGTCCTTGGGGGGTGGACACAGATACGCAGTATTTT
CASSHSPWGVDTDTQYF
>.|.|14|TRBV7-9|TRBJ1-4
TGTGCCAGCGGGAGGGGGGCAACTAATGAAAAACTGTTTTTT
CASGRGATNEKLFF
>.|.|13|TRBV5-6|TRBJ2-7
TGTGCCAGCAGCTTGAGTAGCTCCTACGAGCAGTACTTC
CASSLSSSYEQYF
>.|.|13|TRBV30|TRBJ1-1
TGTGCCTGGAGTTTGACAGTGAACACTGAAGCTTTCTTT
CAWSLTVNTEAFF
>.|TRBD1|16|TRBV5-1|TRBJ1-6
TGCGCCAGCAGCGCGACACAGGGGGCCTATAATTCACCCCTCCACTTT
CASSATQGAYNSPLHF
>.|TRBD1|15|TRBV9|TRBJ2-1
TGTGCCAGCAGCGAACAGGGGGTTTCCTACAATGAGCAGTTCTTC
CASSEQGVSYNEQFF
>once|TRBD2|17|TRBV11-1|TRBJ2-2
TGTGCCAGCACCAGTAGTAGCGGGGGGGTGTTCGCCGGGGAGCTGTTTTTT
CASTSSSGGVFAGELFF
>.|.|13|TRBV6-5|TRBJ1-5
TGTGCCAGCAGTTACTCACGGGGGCAGCCCCAGCATTTT
CASSYSRGQPQHF
>.|TRBD1|15|TRBV6-1|TRBJ2-7
TGTGCCAGCAGTGAACGAATGACAGGGGGCTACGAGCAGTACTTC
CASSERMTGGYEQYF
>.|.|14|TRBV6-6|TRBJ2-7
TGTGCCAGCACTCCGGTCTCAAGTTCCTACGAGCAGTACTTC
CASTPVSSSYEQYF
>.|TRBD2|13|TRBV7-7|TRBJ2-1
TGTGCCAGCAGCTCAAGACTAGCTAATGAGCAGTTCTTC
CASSSRLANEQFF
>.|TRBD2|18|TRBV11-3|TRBJ2-7
TGTGCCAGCAGTAATCGGGGTGGGTCGGGGGGTGAAATCTACGAGCAGTACTTC
CASSNRGGSGGEIYEQYF
>.|.|19|TRBV7-8|TRBJ2-6
TGTGCCAGCAGCTCTAACATTCCGGGACATCCCTCTGGGGCCAACGTCCTGACTTTC
CASSSNIPGHPSGANVLTF
>.|TRBD1|14|TRBV7-9|TRBJ1-5
TGTGCCAGCAGCTCGACAGGGGTGGGTCAGCCCCAGCATTTT
CASSSTGVGQPQHF
>.|TRBD2|14|TRBV30|TRBJ2-1
TGTGCCTCTTTAAGGGAGGGATCCTACAATGAGCAGTTCTTC
CASLREGSYNEQFF
>.|.|17|TRBV5-1|TRBJ2-7
TGCGCCAGCAGCTTTTTGGGGGTAGGAACGGGAGCCGACGAGCAGTACTTC
CASSFLGVGTGADEQYF
>.|.|12|TRBV7-9|TRBJ2-7
TGTGCCAGCAGCTTACGGTCCTACGAGCAGTACTTC
CASSLRSYEQYF
>.|.|15|TRBV19|TRBJ2-1
TGTGCCAGTAGGCCTATAGCGGATTTCTACAATGAGCAGTTCTTC
CASRPIADFYNEQFF
>.|.|13|TRBV5-8|TRBJ2-2
TGTGCCAGCAGCCCGTCTAGCACCGGGGAGCTGTTTTTT
CASSPSSTGELFF
>once|TRBD1|16|TRBV9|TRBJ2-7
TGTGCCAGCAGCGTAGCCAGGACAGGGGGAAGCTACGAGCAGTACTTC
CASSVARTGGSYEQYF
>.|.|18|TRBV4-1|TRBJ2-2
TGCGCCAGCAGCCAAGAGGATGCGTTATGGGGAGGGGGCGGGGAGCTGTTTTTT
CASSQEDALWGGGGELFF
>.|.|15|TRBV28|TRBJ2-7
TGTGCCACCTTAACCAGTAGCGGCCTCTCCTACGAGCAGTACTTC
CATLTSSGLSYEQYF
>.|.|15|TRBV6-5|TRBJ1-1
TGTGCCAGCAGTGCGCGGCGACAGAGGAACACTGAAGCTTTCTTT
CASSARRQRNTEAFF
>.|.|15|TRBV6-1|TRBJ1-6
TGTGCCGGCACGCTGGACAGCTCCTATAATTCACCCCTCCACTTT
CAGTLDSSYNSPLHF
>.|.|13|TRBV5-6|TRBJ1-1
TGTGCCAGCAGCTTGGGACAGTCCACTGAAGCTTTCTTT
CASSLGQSTEAFF